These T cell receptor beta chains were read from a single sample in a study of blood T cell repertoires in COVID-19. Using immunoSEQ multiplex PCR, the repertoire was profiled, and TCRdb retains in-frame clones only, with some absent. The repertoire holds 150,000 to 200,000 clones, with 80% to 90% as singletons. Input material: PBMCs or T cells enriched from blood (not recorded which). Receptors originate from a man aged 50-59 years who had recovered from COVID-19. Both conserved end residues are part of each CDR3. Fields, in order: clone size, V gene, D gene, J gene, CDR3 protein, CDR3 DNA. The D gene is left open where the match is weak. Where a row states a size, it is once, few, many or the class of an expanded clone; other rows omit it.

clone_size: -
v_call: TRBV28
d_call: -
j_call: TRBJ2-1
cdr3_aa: CASSSKGNYNEQFF
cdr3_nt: TGTGCCAGCAGTTCGAAGGGGAACTACAATGAGCAGTTCTTC

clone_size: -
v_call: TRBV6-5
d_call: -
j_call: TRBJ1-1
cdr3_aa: CASRPLGQNTEAFF
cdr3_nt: TGTGCCAGCAGGCCGCTGGGACAGAACACTGAAGCTTTCTTT

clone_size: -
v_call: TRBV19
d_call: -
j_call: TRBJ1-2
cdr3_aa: CASSIPGWYGYTF
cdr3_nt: TGTGCCAGTAGTATCCCAGGGTGGTATGGCTACACCTTC

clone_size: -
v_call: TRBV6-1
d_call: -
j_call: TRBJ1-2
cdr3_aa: CASSEAGQLSYGYTF
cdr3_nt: TGTGCCAGCAGTGAAGCCGGACAGCTTAGCTATGGCTACACCTTC

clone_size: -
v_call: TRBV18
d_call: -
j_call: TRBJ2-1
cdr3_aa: CASSPMTDYNEQFF
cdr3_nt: TGTGCCAGCTCTCCCATGACAGACTACAATGAGCAGTTCTTC

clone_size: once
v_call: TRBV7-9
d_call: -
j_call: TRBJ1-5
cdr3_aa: CASSFGRVGNQPQHF
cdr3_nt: TGTGCCAGCAGCTTCGGCAGGGTTGGCAATCAGCCCCAGCATTTT

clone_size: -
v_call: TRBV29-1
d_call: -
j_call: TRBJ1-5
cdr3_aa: CSAIERANQPQHF
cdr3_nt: TGCAGCGCCATCGAGCGGGCGAATCAGCCCCAGCATTTT

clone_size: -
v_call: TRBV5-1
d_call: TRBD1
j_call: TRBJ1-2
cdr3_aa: CASTSGQGNNGYTF
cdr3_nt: TGCGCCAGCACCTCGGGACAGGGGAACAATGGCTACACCTTC

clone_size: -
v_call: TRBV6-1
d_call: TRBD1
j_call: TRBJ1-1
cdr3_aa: CASSEGDRGGTEAFF
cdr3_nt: TGTGCCAGCAGTGAAGGGGACAGGGGCGGGACTGAAGCTTTCTTT

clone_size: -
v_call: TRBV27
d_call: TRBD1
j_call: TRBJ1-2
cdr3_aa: CASSSNLGQLTNYGYTF
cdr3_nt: TGTGCCAGCAGTTCCAACCTGGGACAGCTTACTAACTATGGCTACACCTTC

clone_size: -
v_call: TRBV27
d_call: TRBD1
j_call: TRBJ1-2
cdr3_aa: CASSLSGGGRTANYGYTF
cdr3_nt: TGTGCCAGCAGTTTAAGTGGAGGGGGCCGGACAGCTAACTATGGCTACACCTTC

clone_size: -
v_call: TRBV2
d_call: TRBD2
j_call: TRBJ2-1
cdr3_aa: CASRGTSGVSKFF
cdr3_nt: TGTGCCAGCAGAGGGACTAGCGGGGTTTCTAAGTTCTTC

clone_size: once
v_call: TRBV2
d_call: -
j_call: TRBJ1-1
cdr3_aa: CASSEGRTGNTEAFF
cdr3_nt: TGTGCCAGCAGTGAAGGGAGAACAGGGAACACTGAAGCTTTCTTT

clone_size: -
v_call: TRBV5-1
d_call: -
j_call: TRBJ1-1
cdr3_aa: CASSFGGENTEAFF
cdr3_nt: TGCGCCAGCAGCTTCGGCGGGGAGAACACTGAAGCTTTCTTT

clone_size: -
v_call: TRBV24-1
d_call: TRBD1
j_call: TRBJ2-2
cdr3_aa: CATSPGQKNTGELFF
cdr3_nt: TGTGCCACCAGCCCGGGACAGAAGAACACCGGGGAGCTGTTTTTT

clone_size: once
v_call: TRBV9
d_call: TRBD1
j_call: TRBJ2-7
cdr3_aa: CASSGEDRGAYEQYF
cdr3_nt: TGTGCCAGCAGCGGTGAGGACAGGGGGGCCTACGAGCAGTACTTC

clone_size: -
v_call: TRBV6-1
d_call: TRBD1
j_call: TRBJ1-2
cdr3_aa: CASSARTGSNGYTF
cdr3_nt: TGTGCCAGCAGTGCGAGGACAGGGTCGAATGGCTACACCTTC

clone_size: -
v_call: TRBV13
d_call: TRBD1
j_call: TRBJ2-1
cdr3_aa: CASSHRDRGIYNEQFF
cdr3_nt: TGTGCCAGCAGCCACCGGGACAGGGGGATTTACAATGAGCAGTTCTTC

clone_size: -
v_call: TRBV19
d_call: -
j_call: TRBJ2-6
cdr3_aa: CASSPTSRSGANVLTF
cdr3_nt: TGTGCCAGTAGTCCAACGAGTCGCTCTGGGGCCAACGTCCTGACTTTC

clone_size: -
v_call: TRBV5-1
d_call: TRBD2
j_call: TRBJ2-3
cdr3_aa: CASSAGTSGVTDTQYF
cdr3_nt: TGCGCCAGCAGCGCTGGGACTAGCGGGGTCACAGATACGCAGTATTTT

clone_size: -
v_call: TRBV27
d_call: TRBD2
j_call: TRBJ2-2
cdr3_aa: CASSLASGYTGELFF
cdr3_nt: TGTGCCAGCAGTTTAGCTAGCGGATACACCGGGGAGCTGTTTTTT

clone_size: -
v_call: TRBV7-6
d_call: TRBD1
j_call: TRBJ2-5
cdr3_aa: CASSAGQGARETQYF
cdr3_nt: TGTGCCAGCAGCGCCGGACAGGGGGCGCGAGAGACCCAGTACTTC

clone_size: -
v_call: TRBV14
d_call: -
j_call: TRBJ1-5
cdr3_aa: CASSQGGNQPQHF
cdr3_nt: TGTGCCAGCAGTCAAGGAGGCAATCAGCCCCAGCATTTT

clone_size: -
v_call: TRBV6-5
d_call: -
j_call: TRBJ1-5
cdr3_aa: CASSYTPEYQPQHF
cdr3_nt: TGTGCCAGCAGTTACACTCCGGAGTATCAGCCCCAGCATTTT

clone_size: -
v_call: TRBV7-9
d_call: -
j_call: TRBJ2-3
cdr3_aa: CASSLDGGVTDTQYF
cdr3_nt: TGTGCCAGCAGCTTAGATGGCGGGGTCACAGATACGCAGTATTTT

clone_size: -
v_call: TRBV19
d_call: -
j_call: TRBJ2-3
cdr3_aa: CASREDGGTDTQYF
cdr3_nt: TGTGCCAGTAGAGAAGACGGGGGCACAGATACGCAGTATTTT

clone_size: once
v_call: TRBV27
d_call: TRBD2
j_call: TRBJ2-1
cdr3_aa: CASRLLAGGPVDEQFF
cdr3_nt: TGTGCCAGCAGACTTCTAGCGGGGGGGCCGGTCGATGAGCAGTTCTTC

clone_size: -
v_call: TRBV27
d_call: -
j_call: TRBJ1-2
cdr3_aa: CASSLRSTAGGYTF
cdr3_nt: TGTGCCAGCAGTTTAAGGTCAACAGCCGGTGGCTACACCTTC

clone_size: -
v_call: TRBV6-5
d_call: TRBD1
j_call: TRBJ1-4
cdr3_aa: CASRSGGVNEKLFF
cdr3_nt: TGTGCCAGTCGATCAGGGGGAGTTAATGAAAAACTGTTTTTT

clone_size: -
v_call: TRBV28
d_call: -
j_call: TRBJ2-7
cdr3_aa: CASTPPPRSNEQYF
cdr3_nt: TGTGCCAGCACACCTCCCCCCCGGTCGAACGAGCAGTACTTC

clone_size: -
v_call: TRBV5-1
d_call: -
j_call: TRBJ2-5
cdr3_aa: CASSESSAFGTQYF
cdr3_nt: TGCGCCAGCAGTGAGTCTAGCGCATTTGGGACCCAGTACTTC

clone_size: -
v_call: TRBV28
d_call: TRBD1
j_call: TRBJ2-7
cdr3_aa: CASSPWDRGQGEQYF
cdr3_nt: TGTGCCAGCAGTCCCTGGGACAGGGGGCAGGGCGAGCAGTACTTC

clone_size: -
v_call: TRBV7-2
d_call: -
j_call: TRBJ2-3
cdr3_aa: CASRGGLLGNTQYF
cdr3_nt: TGTGCCAGCAGGGGCGGACTACTCGGGAATACGCAGTATTTT

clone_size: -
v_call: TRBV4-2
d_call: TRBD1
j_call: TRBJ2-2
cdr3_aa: CASSQDRDRGRDGELFF
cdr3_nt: TGTGCCAGCAGCCAAGATCGGGACAGGGGAAGGGACGGGGAGCTGTTTTTT

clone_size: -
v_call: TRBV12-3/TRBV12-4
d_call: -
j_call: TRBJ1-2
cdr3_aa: CASSTTSRNRYTF
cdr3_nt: TGTGCCAGCAGCACTACATCCCGTAATCGCTACACCTTC

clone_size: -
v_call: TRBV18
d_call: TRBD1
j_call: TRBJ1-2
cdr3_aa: CASSPYDRGNYGYTF
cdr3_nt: TGTGCCAGCTCACCATATGACAGGGGTAACTATGGCTACACCTTC

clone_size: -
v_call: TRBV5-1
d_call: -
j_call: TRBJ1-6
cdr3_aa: CASSLRPLRTATSYNSPLHF
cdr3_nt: TGCGCCAGCAGCTTGCGGCCCCTCCGGACAGCAACCTCCTATAATTCACCCCTCCACTTT

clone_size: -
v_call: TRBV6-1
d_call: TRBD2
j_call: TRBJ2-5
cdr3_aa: CASSEASGGETQYF
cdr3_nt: TGTGCCAGCAGTGAGGCTAGCGGGGGGGAGACCCAGTACTTC

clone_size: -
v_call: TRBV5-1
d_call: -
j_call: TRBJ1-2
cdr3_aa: CASSLEIPAGGYTF
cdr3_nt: TGCGCCAGCAGCTTGGAAATACCAGCGGGTGGCTACACCTTC

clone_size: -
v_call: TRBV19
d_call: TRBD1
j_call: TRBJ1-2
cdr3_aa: CASSTRQGYGYTF
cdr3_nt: TGTGCCAGTAGTACCAGACAGGGGTATGGCTACACCTTC

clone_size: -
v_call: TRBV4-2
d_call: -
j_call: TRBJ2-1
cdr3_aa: CASSLNYNEQFF
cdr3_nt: TGTGCCAGCAGCCTAAACTACAATGAGCAGTTCTTC

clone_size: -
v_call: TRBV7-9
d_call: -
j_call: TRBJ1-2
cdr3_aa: CASSLARSNYGYTF
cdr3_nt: TGTGCCAGCAGCTTAGCGAGGTCGAACTATGGCTACACCTTC

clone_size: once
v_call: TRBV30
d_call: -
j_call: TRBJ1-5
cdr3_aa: CAWRSQGNQPQHF
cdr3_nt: TGTGCCTGGAGAAGCCAGGGGAATCAGCCCCAGCATTTT

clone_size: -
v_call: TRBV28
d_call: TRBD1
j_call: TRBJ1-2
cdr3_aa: CASETGGVGPNYGYTF
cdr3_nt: TGTGCCAGCGAAACAGGGGGTGTTGGACCTAACTATGGCTACACCTTC

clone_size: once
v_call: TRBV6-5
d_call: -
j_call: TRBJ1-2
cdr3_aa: CASSSVPGGAGYGYTF
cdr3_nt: TGTGCCAGCAGTTCCGTCCCGGGGGGCGCGGGCTATGGCTACACCTTC

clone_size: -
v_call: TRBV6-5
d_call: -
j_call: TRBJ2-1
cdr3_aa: CASSYRINEQFF
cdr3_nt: TGTGCCAGCAGCTATCGTATTAATGAGCAGTTCTTC

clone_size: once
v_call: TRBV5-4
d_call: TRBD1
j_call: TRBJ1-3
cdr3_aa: CASSLTGEGNTIYF
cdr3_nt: TGTGCCAGCAGCTTGACAGGGGAGGGAAACACCATATATTTT

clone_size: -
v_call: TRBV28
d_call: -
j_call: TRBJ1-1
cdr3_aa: CASSPLTAVYTEAFF
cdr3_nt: TGTGCCAGCAGTCCTTTAACGGCGGTATACACTGAAGCTTTCTTT

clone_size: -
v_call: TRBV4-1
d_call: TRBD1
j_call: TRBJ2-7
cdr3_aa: CASSQQGATYEQYF
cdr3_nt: TGCGCCAGCAGCCAACAGGGGGCCACCTACGAGCAGTACTTC

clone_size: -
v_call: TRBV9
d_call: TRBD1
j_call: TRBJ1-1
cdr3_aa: CASSTQGVATEAFF
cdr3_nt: TGTGCCAGCAGCACACAGGGGGTAGCCACTGAAGCTTTCTTT